Each of the 9 T cell receptor beta chains below was sequenced from the same sample in a study of a mutant IDH1 vaccine in newly diagnosed glioma (dated by TCRdb to the early 2020s). Their antigens are not known. This sample's time point label indicates: week 5, during vaccination. Each vaccine dose was 300 ug of a 20-mer mutant IDH1 peptide in Montanide, given subcutaneously with topical imiquimod. The library was obtained by the immunoSEQ multiplex PCR assay. As stored in TCRdb, this immuneACCESS dataset retains in-frame rearrangements with V and J assigned. A fraction of the clones does not appear; measured against another copy, unresolved V genes explain less than half of the discrepancy, and the remainder lacks a known reason. Here the sample has tens of thousands of clones; around 81% occur a single time. Of the sample, about 12% is held by the ten largest clones. Sample: PBMCs, taken from a glioma patient whose treatment included an IDH1 peptide vaccine. These receptors were obtained from a man aged 45 to 65 with glioma.

This chain joins TRBV14 and TRBJ2-1; 10 nucleotides agree with TRBD2. V gave up 2 bases and J gave up 1 base; unmatched junction bases: 17. The CDR3 is 21 residues long. The V gene's germline CDR1 is SGHDN and CDR2 FVKESK. This CDR3 reads CASSQSRGGAGGPASYNEQFF. For the CDR3, the DNA is TGTGCCAGCAGCCAATCCCGGGGGGGAGCGGGAGGGCCGGCGTCCTACAATGAGCAGTTCTTC.

V gene TRBV19 combines with J gene TRBJ2-1; D is ambiguous. Germline V gene lookup returns CDR1 LNHDA and CDR2 SQIVND (reference sequence). The CDR3 has 13 residues. Trimming stripped 8 bases from V and 2 bases from J, with 10 bases between. The CDR3 region has the DNA TGTGCCAGTGCCCTAGTTCCCTACAATGAGCAGTTCTTC. This translates into CASALVPYNEQFF.

This clone showed up just once. The V call is TRBV27, the J call TRBJ1-4; D may be TRBD1 (5 bases). Germline V gives CDR1 MNHEY, CDR2 SMNVEV (reference sequence). The CDR3 runs to 11 residues. With 11 bases removed from V and 7 bases from J, the gap between germline ends came to 11 bases. The CDR3 DNA follows: TGTGCCGCGGGGGAGGGTGAAAAACTGTTTTTT. Translating gives CAAGEGEKLFF.

V is TRBV28 and J is TRBJ2-6, with unresolved D. The germline V gene has CDR1 MDHEN and CDR2 SYDVKM. The CDR3 consists of 13 residues. Trimming took off 7 bases at V and 0 bases at J, with 4 bases between the two ends. The CDR3 DNA follows: TGTGCCAGCAAAGACTCTGGGGCCAACGTCCTGACTTTC. Translated: CASKDSGANVLTF.

The chain joins TRBV5-5 to TRBJ2-2; TRBD1 might be the D (5 bases). Germline V CDR1 and CDR2: SGHKS, YYEKEE (reference sequence). Deletions cut 2 bases from V and 5 bases from J, with 10 bases between. The CDR3 runs 14 residues. CDR3 protein: CASSFDPGTGELFF. The CDR3 region has the DNA TGTGCCAGCAGCTTTGATCCAGGGACCGGGGAGCTGTTTTTT. Full variable domain (remainder filled in from reference TRBV5-5 and TRBJ2-2): DAGVTQSPTHLIKTRGQQVTLRCSPISGHKSVSWYQQVLGQGPQFIFQYYEKEERGRGNFPDRFSARQFPNYSSELNVNALLLGDSALYLCASSFDPGTGELFFGEGSRLTVL.

CDR3 nucleotides: TGTGCCAGCAGATCTAACGGGGGAAACAATGAGCAGTTCTTC. Translation: CASRSNGGNNEQFF. J is TRBJ2-1 and V is TRBV6-5; possible D gene TRBD2, 6 bases. Germline V gene sequence: CDR1 MNHEY, CDR2 SVGAGI. V was clipped by 6 bases and J by 5 bases, with 14 bases between them. The CDR3 sequence is 14 residues long.

CDR3 amino acids: CASGSGLAGLTDTQYF. DNA for the CDR3: TGTGCTAGTGGTTCCGGACTAGCGGGACTCACAGATACGCAGTATTTT. The chain has TRBV12-5 and TRBJ2-3; 12 bases agree with TRBD2. This CDR3 is built from 16 residues. Germline CDR1 and CDR2: LGHNT and FRNRAP. With V trimmed by 4 bases and J by 2 bases, 4 bases remained unmatched.

This chain connects TRBV4-1 to TRBJ1-2; TRBD1 is a possible D gene (5 bases). The V gene's germline CDR1 is MGHRA and CDR2 YSYEKL. The CDR3 loop spans 15 amino acids. V was cut by 4 bases and J by 2 bases, with 14 bases left in between. CDR3 sequence: CASSLRPEGNYGYTF. The CDR3 DNA reads TGCGCCAGCAGCCTCCGTCCCGAGGGGAACTATGGCTACACCTTC.

This sequence joins TRBV6-6 and TRBJ1-1; unclear D gene. The germline V gene has CDR1 MNHNY and CDR2 SVGAGI (reference sequence). V lost 5 bases, J lost 4 bases, and 11 bases lay in between. This CDR3 is 13 amino acids long. CDR3 nucleotide sequence: TGTGCCAGCAGTAGACGAACTGGCACTGAAGCTTTCTTT. It specifies CASSRRTGTEAFF.